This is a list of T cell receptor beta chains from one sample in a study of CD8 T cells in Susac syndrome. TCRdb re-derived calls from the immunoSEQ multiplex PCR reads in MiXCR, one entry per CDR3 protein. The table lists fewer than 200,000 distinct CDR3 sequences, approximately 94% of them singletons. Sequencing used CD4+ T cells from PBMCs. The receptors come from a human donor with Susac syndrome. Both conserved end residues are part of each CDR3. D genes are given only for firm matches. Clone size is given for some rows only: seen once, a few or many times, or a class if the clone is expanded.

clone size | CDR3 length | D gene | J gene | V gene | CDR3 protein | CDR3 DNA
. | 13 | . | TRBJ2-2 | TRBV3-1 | CASSRIYTGELFF | TGTGCCAGCAGCCGCATTTACACCGGGGAGCTGTTTTTT
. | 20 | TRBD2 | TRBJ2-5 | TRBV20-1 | CSARSDGAGTSGGAEETQYF | TGCAGTGCTAGGAGCGACGGAGCCGGGACTAGCGGGGGGGCGGAAGAGACCCAGTACTTC
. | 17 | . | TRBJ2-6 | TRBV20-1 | CSAREGTSLSGANVLTF | TGCAGTGCTAGAGAGGGGACAAGCCTCTCTGGGGCCAACGTCCTGACTTTC
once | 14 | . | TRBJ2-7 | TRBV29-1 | CSVVPRDTSYEQYF | TGCAGCGTTGTCCCCAGGGATACCTCCTACGAGCAGTACTTC
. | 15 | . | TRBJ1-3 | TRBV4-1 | CASSHGQSSGNTIYF | TGCGCCAGCAGCCACGGACAGAGCTCTGGAAACACCATATATTTT
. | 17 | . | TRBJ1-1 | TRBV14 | CASSQERPQGRGAEAFF | TGTGCCAGCAGCCAAGAACGACCCCAGGGAAGGGGCGCTGAAGCTTTCTTT
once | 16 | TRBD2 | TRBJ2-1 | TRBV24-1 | CATSDTGTSEYNEQFF | TGTGCCACCAGTGATACCGGGACTAGCGAGTACAATGAGCAGTTCTTC
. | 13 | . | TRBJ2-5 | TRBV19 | CASSARSGETQYF | TGTGCCAGTAGCGCAAGGTCCGGGGAGACCCAGTACTTC
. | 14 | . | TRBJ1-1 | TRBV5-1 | CASRASLVNTEAFF | TGCGCCAGCAGGGCCTCCCTGGTGAACACTGAAGCTTTCTTT
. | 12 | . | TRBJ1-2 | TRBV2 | CASSEYGGGYTF | TGTGCCAGCAGTGAATATGGGGGGGGCTACACCTTC
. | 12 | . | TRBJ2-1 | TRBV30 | CAYTGGHNEQFF | TGTGCCTACACGGGGGGCCACAATGAGCAGTTCTTC
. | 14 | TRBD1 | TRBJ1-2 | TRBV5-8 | CASSRDRLYYGYTF | TGTGCCAGCAGCCGGGACAGACTCTACTATGGCTACACCTTC
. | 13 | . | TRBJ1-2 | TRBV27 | CASSLRGEGGYTF | TGTGCCAGCAGTTTAAGGGGCGAAGGCGGCTACACCTTC
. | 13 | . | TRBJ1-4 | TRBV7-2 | CASSQTTNEKLFF | TGTGCCAGCAGCCAAACAACTAATGAAAAACTGTTTTTT
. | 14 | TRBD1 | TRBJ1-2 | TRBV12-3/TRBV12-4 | CASSLTRDSYGYTF | TGTGCCAGCAGTTTAACTCGGGACAGCTATGGCTACACCTTC
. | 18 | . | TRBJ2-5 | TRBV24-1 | CATSDSRSGPRRQETQYF | TGTGCCACCAGTGATTCCCGATCCGGGCCTCGGCGGCAAGAGACCCAGTACTTC
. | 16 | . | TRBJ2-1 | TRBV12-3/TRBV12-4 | CASSSSQGTHYNEQFF | TGTGCCAGCAGTTCCAGTCAGGGGACCCACTACAATGAGCAGTTCTTC
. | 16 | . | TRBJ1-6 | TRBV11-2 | CASSFGWCSYNSPLHF | TGTGCCAGCAGCTTTGGTTGGTGCTCCTATAATTCACCCCTCCACTTT
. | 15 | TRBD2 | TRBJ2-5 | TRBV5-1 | CASSWGTSGVETQYF | TGCGCCAGCAGCTGGGGGACTAGCGGGGTGGAGACCCAGTACTTC
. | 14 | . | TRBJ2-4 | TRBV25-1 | CASSESGAKNIQYF | TGTGCCAGCAGTGAATCCGGGGCCAAAAACATTCAGTACTTC
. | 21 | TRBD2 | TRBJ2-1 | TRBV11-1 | CASSLVAGTSGGSSSYNEQFF | TGTGCCAGCAGCTTAGTGGCCGGGACTAGCGGGGGGTCGAGCTCCTACAATGAGCAGTTCTTC
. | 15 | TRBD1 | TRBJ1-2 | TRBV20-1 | CSSSGDRGQGDGYTF | TGCAGTTCCTCCGGGGACAGGGGGCAAGGGGATGGCTACACCTTC
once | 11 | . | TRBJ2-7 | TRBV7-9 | CASSLFLEQYF | TGTGCCAGCAGCTTATTCCTCGAGCAGTACTTC
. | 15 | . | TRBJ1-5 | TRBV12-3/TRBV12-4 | CASSLDGYSNQPQHF | TGTGCCAGCAGTTTAGACGGGTATAGCAATCAGCCCCAGCATTTT
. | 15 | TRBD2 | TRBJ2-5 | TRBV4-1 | CASSLVGTSSETQYF | TGCGCCAGCAGCCTCGTCGGGACTAGCTCGGAGACCCAGTACTTC
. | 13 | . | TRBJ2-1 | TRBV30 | CAWSAGTYNEQFF | TGTGCCTGGAGCGCGGGGACGTACAATGAGCAGTTCTTC
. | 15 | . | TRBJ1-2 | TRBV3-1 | CASSPRLGPPYGYTF | TGTGCCAGCAGCCCTAGACTTGGACCCCCTTATGGCTACACCTTC
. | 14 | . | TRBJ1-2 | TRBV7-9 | CASSLDQTDYGYTF | TGTGCCAGCAGCTTAGACCAGACTGACTATGGCTACACCTTC
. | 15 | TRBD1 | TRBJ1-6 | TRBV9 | CASSPEDRDNSPLHF | TGTGCCAGCAGCCCCGAGGACAGGGATAATTCACCCCTCCACTTT
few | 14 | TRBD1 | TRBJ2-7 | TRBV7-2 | CASSSRQGSYEQYF | TGTGCCAGCAGCTCTCGACAGGGTAGCTACGAGCAGTACTTC